The TCR beta chain described here comes from a study of T-cell reconstitution after alpha-beta-depleted transplantation in children (dated by TCRdb to between 2015 and 2016). Broadly, across the study: T-cell immune reconstitution after TCRalphabeta/CD19-depleted allogeneic hematopoietic cell transplantation in children was quantitatively tracked in the study by means of TCR repertoire profiling.

This clonotype was recorded a few times. Its recognized antigen is unknown. No base-level quality is on record; no much larger clone is a single base apart. Library preparation used PCR. The run used an Illumina HiSeq 2500. TCR libraries were prepared with molecular barcoding, using unique molecular identifiers to normalize TCRbeta repertoire quantification. The raw public reads went through TCRdb reprocessing: fastp at Q25, MiXCR clone calling, in-frame beta chains kept. Records with the same CDR3 protein are collapsed into one entry carrying the most frequent genes and DNA. This sample comprises around 530,000 distinct CDR3 sequences, 32% of them detected only once. 2% to 3% of the sample is taken by the ten largest. From the cysteine through the phenylalanine, the CDR3 covers 13 amino acids. Of the read, only the CDR3 DNA is kept; its 39 bases are in frame from base 1. CDR1 and CDR2, looked up from the germline V gene, are SQVTM and ANQGSEA. Trimming at the junction amounts to 0 bases on V and 7 bases on J, and the germline ends lie 12 bases apart.

The chain couples TRBV29-1 to TRBJ1-2; possibly the D gene is TRBD1, per 5 matching bases. Sequences were derived from PBMCs from the stem cell graft donor, sampled from the stem cell graft. This receptor was taken from a human donor who donated a stem cell graft to a child with aplastic anemia. The CDR3 reads CSVEDEVRVGYTF. The sequenced DNA: TGCAGCGTTGAAGATGAGGTCAGGGTTGGCTACACCTTC. The CDR3 plus the reference TRBV29-1 and TRBJ1-2 genes for the other parts give the full variable domain: SAVISQKPSRDICQRGTSLTIQCQVDSQVTMMFWYRQQPGQSLTLIATANQGSEATYESGFVIDKFPISRPNLTFSTLTVSNMSPEDSSIYLCSVEDEVRVGYTFGSGTRLTVV.